This T cell receptor (beta chain) was sequenced for a study of shared clonotypes between healthy human individuals. Overall study findings and caveats: The genetic and exposure-history diversity represented was limited by few donors. Sampling covered nothing but blood. Tissue TCR repertoires likely differ from those found in blood.

The authors distributed each subset's genomic DNA evenly over several immunoSEQ plates. Amplification in unsorted PBMC replicate PCRs started from roughly 330 ng DNA, which equals some 29,000 T cell genomes. Data came from immunoSEQ multiplex PCR; TCRdb stores just in-frame clones and leaves some out. The sample consists of a few hundred thousand clones, less than 80% of them appearing once. As concerns this clone: What it recognizes is unknown.

This CDR3 is 15 amino acids long. V shed 4 bases and J 6 bases; nucleotides not matched to a gene: 8. CDR1 is KGHSH and CDR2 is LQKENI in the germline V gene. The J gene is TRBJ2-1, the V gene TRBV18, with 8 bases that match TRBD2. This TCR came from a middle-aged woman in good health. Some clones in this sample may be carry-over from other donors' samples. The sample consisted of PBMCs. The chain's CDR3 is CASSRSGSVGNEQFF. The CDR3 DNA follows: TGTGCCAGCTCACGAAGCGGGAGTGTGGGCAATGAGCAGTTCTTC.